This T cell receptor beta chain emerged from a study of early T cells in non-severe SARS-CoV-2 infection. Across the study: The authors sequenced bulk RNA from unsorted whole blood, leaving chains unpaired.

The CDR3 is 15 residues long. Trimming removed 2 bases at V and 0 bases at J, with 10 bases between. CDR1 and CDR2 from the germline V gene are WSHSY and SAAADI. Individual cDNA molecules received unique molecular identifiers. A single record per CDR3 protein comes from TCRdb applying MiXCR to the 5' RACE reads. The data contain some 64,000 distinct CDR3 sequences, more than 8.5% of them singletons. This clonotype was picked up many times. Its cognate antigen is unknown. Findings of the study overall: The study's VDJdb matching favored anti-spike CD8 responses and missed private and CD4 specificities.

The specimen was whole blood, collected at baseline. The rearrangement links TRBV10-2 to TRBJ1-1, with D tentatively TRBD1 (5 bases). This receptor was taken from an adult who was a healthcare worker with PCR-confirmed SARS-CoV-2 infection or an uninfected control (not recorded which). CDR3 coding DNA: TGCGCCAGCAGTGAGATCGACAGAATGAACACTGAAGCTTTCTTT. This sequence encodes CASSEIDRMNTEAFF.